This paragraph covers one TCR beta chain sequence. After extraction with the RNeasy kit, about 0.5 to 1 ug of the RNA was reverse transcribed using random hexamers. The CDR3 of TCR beta was amplified by immunoSEQ multiplex PCR across 54 Vbeta and 13 Jbeta. Via MiXCR, TCRdb re-called the immunoSEQ multiplex PCR reads, giving one row per CDR3 protein. The data contain a few hundred thousand distinct CDR3 sequences, about 88% of them seen just once; the ten biggest clones take up about 0.11%. The CDR3 sequence is 13 residues long. Looked up from germline, CDR1 is MNHEY and CDR2 is SMNVEV (reference sequence). Trimming took 4 bases from V and 4 from J, leaving 9 bases between them. The sample belongs to a study of CD8 T cells in Susac syndrome. TCR beta sequencing was performed on blood CD8+ and CD4+ T cells. TEMRA cells were FACS-enriched and CD8+ and CD4+ T cells negatively isolated.

V gene TRBV27 combines with J gene TRBJ2-3; no firm D call. The receptor was derived from a human donor with multiple sclerosis. The sequenced material came from CD8+ T cells from PBMCs. CDR3 in amino acids: CASSSGRADTQYF. In DNA form, the CDR3 reads TGTGCCAGCAGTTCCGGACGAGCAGATACGCAGTATTTT.